The 18 T cell receptor beta chains listed next were all sequenced from one sample in a study of memory CD4+ T cells and cytomegalovirus serostatus. Generated by immunoSEQ multiplex PCR, the TCRdb table keeps only in-frame clones and is missing some. Here the sample spans 35,000 to 50,000 clones, 60% to 85% being singletons. The sort gate was single viable CD3+CD4+CD8-CD45RO+ cells for memory CD4+ T cells. Sequencing was carried out using memory CD4+ T cells from blood. Receptor source: an adult in good health and CMV-seronegative.

The DNA of the CDR3 is TGTGCCTGGAGCCCTCCGGGACTAGCGGGGACGGATGAGCAGTTCTTC. Translating gives CAWSPPGLAGTDEQFF. The chain recombines TRBV30 with TRBJ2-1, with 13 bases lining up with TRBD2. J lost 8 bases, V lost 3 bases, and 10 bases had no gene match. The CDR3 extends over 16 amino acids. From germline, CDR1 is GTSNPN and CDR2 SVGIG (reference sequence).

The chain couples TRBV5-1 to TRBJ1-4; the D gene is possibly TRBD1 (6 bases). In germline, CDR1 is SGHRS, CDR2 YFSETQ. Trimming stripped 3 bases from V and 4 bases from J, with 10 bases between. The CDR3 covers 14 residues. The DNA of the CDR3 is TGCGCCAGCAGCTCGGGACATAGTAATGAAAAACTGTTTTTT. Protein product: CASSSGHSNEKLFF.

This chain links TRBV14 with TRBJ2-4; perhaps TRBD2 as D (5 bases). CDR3 length equals 17 residues. The germline V gene has CDR1 SGHDN and CDR2 FVKESK. V was clipped by 4 bases and J by 2 bases, with 18 bases between them. The CDR3 nucleotides read TGTGCCAGCAGCCCAAAACGGATGCCGGGATCCAAAAACATTCAGTACTTC. The encoded protein is CASSPKRMPGSKNIQYF.

With regard to this clone: In the same sample, other DNA sequences code for this CDR3. The gene calls are TRBV27 and TRBJ1-3; 8 positions match TRBD1. V lost 3 bases, J lost 0 bases, and 4 bases stayed unmatched. The germline V gene has CDR1 MNHEY and CDR2 SMNVEV (reference sequence). The CDR3 runs 16 residues. For the CDR3, the DNA is TGTGCCAGCAGTTTGACAGGGGTAGGCTCTGGAAACACCATATATTTT. This gives the protein CASSLTGVGSGNTIYF.

This chain connects TRBV5-1 to TRBJ2-7; TRBD2 matches 8 bases. The CDR3 totals 11 residues. Germline loops: CDR1 SGHRS, CDR2 YFSETQ. The ends lost 2 bases at V and 12 bases at J; junction bases unmatched: 4. CDR3 coding DNA: TGCGCCAGCAGCTTTAGCGGGACCAGGTACTTC. Protein product: CASSFSGTRYF.

The rearrangement joins TRBV9 to TRBJ1-2; 7 nucleotides agree with TRBD1. The V gene's germline CDR1 is SGDLS and CDR2 YYNGEE. The J segment lost 6 bases and the V segment lost 3 bases, leaving 5 bases of the junction unmatched. The CDR3 covers 13 residues. CDR3 coding DNA: TGTGCCAGCAGCGAGGAACAGGGGCATGGCTACACCTTC. It codes for CASSEEQGHGYTF.

This chain connects TRBV18 to TRBJ2-5, with 9 bases lining up with TRBD1. The J call is doubtful: the DNA matches TRBJ2-7 better. Per the germline V gene, CDR1 is KGHSH and CDR2 is LQKENI. The CDR3 is made up of 15 amino acids. The CDR3 DNA sequence: TGTGCCAGCTCTCCGCGGACAGGGGCCTCCTACGAGCAGTACTTC. Translating gives CASSPRTGASYEQYF.

The chain carries TRBV10-3 and TRBJ2-1, with 11 nucleotides matching TRBD1. Germline lookup yields CDR1 ENHRY and CDR2 SYGVKD. CDR3 length: 15 amino acids. The V and J ends lost 3 bases and 10 bases, in that order; junction bases with no gene match: 8. CDR3 in DNA: TGTGCCATCAGTGACGGACAGGGGGCCGCAACCGAGCAGTTCTTC. It is translated as CAISDGQGAATEQFF.

Only a few counts were recorded for this clone. The rearrangement joins TRBV10-1 to TRBJ1-2, with D perhaps TRBD1 (5 bases). Germline V CDR1 and CDR2: WNHNN, SYGVQD (reference sequence). Trimming took 6 bases from V and 8 from J, leaving 13 bases between them. CDR3 length equals 12 residues. The CDR3 spells CASRRDHTGYTF. CDR3 DNA sequence: TGCGCCAGCAGGAGGGACCATACGGGCTACACCTTC.

V usage is TRBV7-9 and J usage is TRBJ2-3; no definite D call. Trimming took 0 bases from V and 10 from J, leaving 11 bases between them. In germline, CDR1 is SEHNR, CDR2 FQNEAQ (reference sequence). This CDR3 is 13 amino acids long. The CDR3 bases are TGTGCCAGCAGCTTAGCGGTTGACCCCTCGCAGTATTTT. Translating it yields CASSLAVDPSQYF. The whole variable domain, filled in from reference TRBV7-9 and TRBJ2-3, reads DTGVSQNPRHKITKRGQNVTFRCDPISEHNRLYWYRQTLGQGPEFLTYFQNEAQLEKSRLLSDRFSAERPKGSFSTLEIQRTEQGDSAMYLCASSLAVDPSQYFGPGTRLTVL.

The CDR3 loop reads CASSLSGTQLNEKLFF. The CDR3 coding sequence is TGCGCCAGCAGCTTGTCCGGGACTCAGTTAAATGAAAAACTGTTTTTT. The chain links TRBV5-1 to TRBJ1-4; TRBD1 is a possible D gene (5 bases). CDR3 length equals 16 residues. Trimming removed 1 base from V and 5 bases from J, with 15 bases in between. Germline V gene lookup returns CDR1 SGHRS and CDR2 YFSETQ.

The chain recombines TRBV5-1 with TRBJ2-5; D not certain. The germline CDR1 and CDR2 sequences are SGHRS and YFSETQ. V was shortened by 4 bases and J by 5 bases, with 15 bases between the two germline ends. The CDR3 is 14 amino acids. CDR3 protein: CASSATDASETQYF. In DNA form, the CDR3 reads TGCGCCAGCAGCGCGACGGACGCCTCGGAGACCCAGTACTTC.

The chain uses TRBV28 and TRBJ2-5, with 8 bases identical to TRBD1. V dropped 5 bases and J dropped 4; count of bases not matched to a gene: 9. Germline CDR1 is MDHEN and CDR2 is SYDVKM. CDR3 size: 15 residues. CDR3 DNA: TGTGCCAGCAGTGCACAGGGGGTAGGGGGAGAGACCCAGTACTTC. It encodes CASSAQGVGGETQYF.

This chain connects TRBV5-1 to TRBJ2-1; D is perhaps TRBD1 (6 bases). This CDR3 comprises 12 residues. CDR1 SGHRS and CDR2 YFSETQ come from the germline V gene. Trimming left V 4 bases short and J 9 bases short, with 11 bases between. CDR3 sequence (DNA): TGCGCCAGCAGCGAACAGGGCGGTGAGCAGTTCTTC. This sequence encodes CASSEQGGEQFF.

J is TRBJ1-6 and V is TRBV18; D not resolved. The CDR3 totals 15 residues. V lost 3 bases to trimming and J lost 3 bases, with 9 bases between them. Germline V gene lookup returns CDR1 KGHSH and CDR2 LQKENI. The DNA for the CDR3 is TGTGCCAGCTCACCTCAGAGCGACTATAATTCACCCCTCCACTTT. It specifies CASSPQSDYNSPLHF.

This chain uses TRBV19 with TRBJ2-1, with D perhaps matching TRBD1 (5 bases). The CDR3 contains 11 residues. Trimming pared 10 bases from V and 10 bases from J, leaving 14 bases between. Germline loops: CDR1 LNHDA, CDR2 SQIVND (reference sequence). CDR3 region: CATQGNREQFF. CDR3 in DNA: TGTGCCACCCAGGGTAATCGGGAGCAGTTCTTC.

The genes are TRBV6-1 and TRBJ2-7; possible D gene TRBD2, 5 bases. Germline values: CDR1 MNHNS, CDR2 SASEGT. The CDR3 covers 14 residues. The germline V and J ends were trimmed by 7 bases and 2 bases, with 15 bases remaining between them. The CDR3 DNA is TGTGCCAGCAAAGGCTATTCGGGAACCTACGAGCAGTACTTC. Amino acids: CASKGYSGTYEQYF.

This clone was counted only a few times. The chain has TRBV15 and TRBJ2-1; TRBD2 is a possible D gene (5 bases). V was trimmed by 1 base and J by 0 bases, leaving 10 bases between them. CDR1 is LNHNV and CDR2 is YYDKDF in the germline V gene (reference sequence). This CDR3 has 16 residues. The CDR3 here is CATSRGSGDSYNEQFF. CDR3 in DNA: TGTGCCACCAGCAGAGGGAGCGGAGACTCCTACAATGAGCAGTTCTTC. The variable domain in full, with the rest retrieved from reference TRBV15 and TRBJ2-1, is DAMVIQNPRYQVTQFGKPVTLSCSQTLNHNVMYWYQQKSSQAPKLLFHYYDKDFNNEADTPDNFQSRRPNTSFCFLDIRSPGLGDTAMYLCATSRGSGDSYNEQFFGPGTRLTVL.